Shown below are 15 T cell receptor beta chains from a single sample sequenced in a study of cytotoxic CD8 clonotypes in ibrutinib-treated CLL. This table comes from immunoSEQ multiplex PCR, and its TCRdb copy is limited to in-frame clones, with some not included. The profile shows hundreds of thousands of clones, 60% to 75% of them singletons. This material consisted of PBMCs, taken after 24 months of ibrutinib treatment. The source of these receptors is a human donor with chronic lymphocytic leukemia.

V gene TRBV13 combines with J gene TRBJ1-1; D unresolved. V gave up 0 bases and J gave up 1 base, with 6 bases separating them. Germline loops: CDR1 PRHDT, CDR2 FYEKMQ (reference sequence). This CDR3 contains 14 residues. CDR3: CASSLGNKNTEAFF. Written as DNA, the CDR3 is TGTGCCAGCAGCTTAGGAAACAAGAACACTGAAGCTTTCTTT.

The CDR3 bases are TGCAGCGCCAAGGGACAGCTGAACACTGAAGCTTTCTTT. Its protein product is CSAKGQLNTEAFF. The gene calls are TRBV29-1 and TRBJ1-1; 7 bases fit TRBD1. The J segment lost 0 bases and the V segment lost 7 bases, leaving 5 bases of the junction unmatched. The germline gives CDR1 SQVTM, CDR2 ANQGSEA. This CDR3 comprises 13 residues.

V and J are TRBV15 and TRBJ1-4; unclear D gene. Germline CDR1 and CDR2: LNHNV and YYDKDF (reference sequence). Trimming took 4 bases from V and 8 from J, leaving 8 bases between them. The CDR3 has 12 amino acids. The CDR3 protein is CATSTEREKLFF. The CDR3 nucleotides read TGTGCCACCAGCACAGAGAGGGAAAAACTGTTTTTT.

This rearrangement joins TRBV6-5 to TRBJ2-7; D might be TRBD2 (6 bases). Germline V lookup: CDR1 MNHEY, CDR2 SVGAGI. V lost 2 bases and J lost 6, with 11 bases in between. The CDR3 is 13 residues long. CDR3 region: CASSYLRGGEQYF. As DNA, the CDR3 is TGTGCCAGCAGTTACCTCCGGGGAGGCGAGCAGTACTTC.

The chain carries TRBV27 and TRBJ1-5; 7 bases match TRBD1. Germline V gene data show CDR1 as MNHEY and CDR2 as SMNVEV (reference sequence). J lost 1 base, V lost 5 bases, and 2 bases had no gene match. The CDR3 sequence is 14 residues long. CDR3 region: CASSPGQSNQPQHF. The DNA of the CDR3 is TGTGCCAGCAGTCCGGGACAGAGCAATCAGCCCCAGCATTTT.

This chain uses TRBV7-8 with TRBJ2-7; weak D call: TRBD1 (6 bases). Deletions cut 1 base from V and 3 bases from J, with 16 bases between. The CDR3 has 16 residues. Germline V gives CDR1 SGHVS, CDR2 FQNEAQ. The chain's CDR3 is CASSLERNRDIYEQYF. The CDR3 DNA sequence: TGTGCCAGCAGCTTAGAACGCAACAGGGACATCTACGAGCAGTACTTC.

CDR3 in amino acids: CAWTTQGYEQFF. CDR3 DNA: TGTGCCTGGACTACACAGGGCTATGAGCAGTTCTTC. The genes are TRBV30 and TRBJ2-1, with a weak D call TRBD1 (6 bases). CDR1 and CDR2 (germline): GTSNPN, SVGIG (reference sequence). Trimming removed 4 bases from V and 8 bases from J, with 12 bases in between. The CDR3 runs to 12 residues.

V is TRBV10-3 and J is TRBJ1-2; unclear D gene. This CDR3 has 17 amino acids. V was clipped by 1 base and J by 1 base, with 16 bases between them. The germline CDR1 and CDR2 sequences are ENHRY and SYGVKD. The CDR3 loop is CAISEFKADPLNYGYTF. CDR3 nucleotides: TGTGCCATCAGTGAGTTTAAAGCAGACCCCCTTAACTATGGCTACACCTTC.

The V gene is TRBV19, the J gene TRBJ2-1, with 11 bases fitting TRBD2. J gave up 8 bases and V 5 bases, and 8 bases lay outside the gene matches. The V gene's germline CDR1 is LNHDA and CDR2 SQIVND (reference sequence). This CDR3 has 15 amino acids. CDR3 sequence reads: CASSRTSGREYEQFF. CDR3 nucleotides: TGTGCCAGTAGTCGAACTAGCGGGAGAGAATATGAGCAGTTCTTC. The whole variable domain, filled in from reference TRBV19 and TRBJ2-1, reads DGGITQSPKYLFRKEGQNVTLSCEQNLNHDAMYWYRQDPGQGLRLIYYSQIVNDFQKGDIAEGYSVSREKKESFPLTVTSAQKNPTAFYLCASSRTSGREYEQFFGPGTRLTVL.

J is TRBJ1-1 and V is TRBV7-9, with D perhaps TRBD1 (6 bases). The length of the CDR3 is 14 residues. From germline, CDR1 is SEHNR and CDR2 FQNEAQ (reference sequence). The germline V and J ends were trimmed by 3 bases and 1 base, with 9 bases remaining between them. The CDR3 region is CASSFRQENTEAFF. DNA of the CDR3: TGTGCCAGCAGCTTCCGACAGGAGAACACTGAAGCTTTCTTT.

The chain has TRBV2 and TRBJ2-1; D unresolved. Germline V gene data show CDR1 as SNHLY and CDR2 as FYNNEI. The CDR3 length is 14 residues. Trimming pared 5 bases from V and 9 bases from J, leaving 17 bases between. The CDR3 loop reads CASSSTDAEGEQFF. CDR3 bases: TGTGCCAGCAGTTCAACGGATGCGGAAGGTGAGCAGTTCTTC.

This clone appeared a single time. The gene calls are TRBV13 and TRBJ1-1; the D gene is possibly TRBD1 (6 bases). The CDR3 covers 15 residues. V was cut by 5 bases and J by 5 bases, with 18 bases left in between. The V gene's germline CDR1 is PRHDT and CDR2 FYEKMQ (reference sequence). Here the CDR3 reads CASSHWWGAKTEAFF. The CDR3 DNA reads TGTGCCAGCAGCCATTGGTGGGGGGCGAAGACTGAAGCTTTCTTT.

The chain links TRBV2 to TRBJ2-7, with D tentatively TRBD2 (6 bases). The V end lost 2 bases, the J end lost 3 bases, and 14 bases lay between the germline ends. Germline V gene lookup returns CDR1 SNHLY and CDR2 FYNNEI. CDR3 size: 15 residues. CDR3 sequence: CASSESLAVGYEQYF. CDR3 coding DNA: TGTGCCAGCAGTGAATCACTAGCTGTCGGCTACGAGCAGTACTTC.

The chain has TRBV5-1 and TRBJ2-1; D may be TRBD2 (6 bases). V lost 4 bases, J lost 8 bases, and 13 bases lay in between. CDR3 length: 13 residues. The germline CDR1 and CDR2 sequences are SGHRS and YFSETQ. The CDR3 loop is CASSQGPGDEQFF. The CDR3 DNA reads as TGCGCCAGCAGCCAAGGACCGGGGGATGAGCAGTTCTTC.

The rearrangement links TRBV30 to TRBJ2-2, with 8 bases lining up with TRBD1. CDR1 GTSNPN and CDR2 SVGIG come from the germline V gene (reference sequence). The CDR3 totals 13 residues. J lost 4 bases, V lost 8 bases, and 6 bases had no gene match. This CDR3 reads CAGDRSGTGELFF. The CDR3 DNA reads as TGTGCCGGGGACAGGTCGGGCACCGGGGAGCTGTTTTTT.